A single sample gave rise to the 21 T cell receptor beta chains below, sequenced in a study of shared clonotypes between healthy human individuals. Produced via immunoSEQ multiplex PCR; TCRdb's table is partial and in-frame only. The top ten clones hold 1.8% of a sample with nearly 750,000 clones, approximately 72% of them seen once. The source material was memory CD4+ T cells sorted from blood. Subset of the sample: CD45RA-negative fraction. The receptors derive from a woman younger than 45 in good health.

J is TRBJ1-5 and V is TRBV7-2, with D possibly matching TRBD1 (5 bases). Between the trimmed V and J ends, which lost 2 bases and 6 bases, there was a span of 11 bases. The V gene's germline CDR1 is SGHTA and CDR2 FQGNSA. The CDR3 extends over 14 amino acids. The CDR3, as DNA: TGTGCCAGCAGCTTAATGGGGGATACTCAGCCCCAGCATTTT. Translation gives CASSLMGDTQPQHF.

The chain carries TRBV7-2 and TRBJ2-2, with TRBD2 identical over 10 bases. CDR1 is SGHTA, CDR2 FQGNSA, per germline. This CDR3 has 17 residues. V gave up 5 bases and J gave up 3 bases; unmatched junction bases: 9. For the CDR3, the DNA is TGTGCCAGCAGCCCATCAAGCGGGAGGGGACACACCGGGGAGCTGTTTTTT. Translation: CASSPSSGRGHTGELFF.

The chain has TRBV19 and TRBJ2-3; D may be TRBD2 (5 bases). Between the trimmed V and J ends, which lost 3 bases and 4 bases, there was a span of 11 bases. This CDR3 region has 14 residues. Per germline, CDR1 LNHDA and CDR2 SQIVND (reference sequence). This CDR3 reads CASSIGVRPDTQYF. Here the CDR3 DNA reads TGTGCCAGTAGTATCGGGGTGCGGCCAGATACGCAGTATTTT.

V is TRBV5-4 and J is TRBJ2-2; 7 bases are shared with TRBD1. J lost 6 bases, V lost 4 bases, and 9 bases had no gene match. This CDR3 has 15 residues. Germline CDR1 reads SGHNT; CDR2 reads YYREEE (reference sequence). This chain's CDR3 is CASSPDRDRPGELFF. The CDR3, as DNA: TGTGCCAGCAGCCCCGACAGGGATCGGCCCGGGGAGCTGTTTTTT.

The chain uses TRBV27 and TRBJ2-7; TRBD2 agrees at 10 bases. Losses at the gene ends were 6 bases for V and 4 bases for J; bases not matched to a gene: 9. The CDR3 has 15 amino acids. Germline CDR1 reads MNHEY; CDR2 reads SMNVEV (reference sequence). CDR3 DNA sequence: TGTGCCAGCAGCTTAGTAGCGGGAGGTACTTACGAGCAGTACTTC. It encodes CASSLVAGGTYEQYF.

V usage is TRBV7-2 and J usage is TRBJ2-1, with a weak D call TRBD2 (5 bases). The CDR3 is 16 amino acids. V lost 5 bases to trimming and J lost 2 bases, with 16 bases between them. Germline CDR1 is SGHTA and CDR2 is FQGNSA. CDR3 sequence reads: CASSPRVALTYNEQFF. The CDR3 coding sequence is TGTGCCAGCAGCCCTCGAGTAGCGCTTACCTACAATGAGCAGTTCTTC.

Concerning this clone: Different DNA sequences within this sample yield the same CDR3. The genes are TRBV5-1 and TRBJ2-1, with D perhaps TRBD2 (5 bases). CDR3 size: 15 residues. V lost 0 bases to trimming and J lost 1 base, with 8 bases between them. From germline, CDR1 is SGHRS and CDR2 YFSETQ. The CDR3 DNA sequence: TGCGCCAGCAGCTTGGCCTCGGGGTCCTACAATGAGCAGTTCTTC. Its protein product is CASSLASGSYNEQFF. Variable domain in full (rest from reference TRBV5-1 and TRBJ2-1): KAGVTQTPRYLIKTRGQQVTLSCSPISGHRSVSWYQQTPGQGLQFLFEYFSETQRNKGNFPGRFSGRQFSNSRSEMNVSTLELGDSALYLCASSLASGSYNEQFFGPGTRLTVL.

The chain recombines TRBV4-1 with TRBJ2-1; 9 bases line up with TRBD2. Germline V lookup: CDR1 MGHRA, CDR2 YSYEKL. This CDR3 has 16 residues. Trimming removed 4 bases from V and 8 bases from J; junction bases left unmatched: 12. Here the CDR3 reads CASSPWREGMGDEQFF. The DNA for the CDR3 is TGCGCCAGCAGCCCATGGCGGGAGGGCATGGGCGATGAGCAGTTCTTC.

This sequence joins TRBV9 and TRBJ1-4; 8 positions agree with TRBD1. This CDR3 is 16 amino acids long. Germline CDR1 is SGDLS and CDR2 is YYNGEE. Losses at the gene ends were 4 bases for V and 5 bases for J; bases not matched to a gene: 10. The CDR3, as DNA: TGTGCCAGCAGCCTTGGCCAGGGGGCGCAAAATGAAAAACTGTTTTTT. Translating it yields CASSLGQGAQNEKLFF.

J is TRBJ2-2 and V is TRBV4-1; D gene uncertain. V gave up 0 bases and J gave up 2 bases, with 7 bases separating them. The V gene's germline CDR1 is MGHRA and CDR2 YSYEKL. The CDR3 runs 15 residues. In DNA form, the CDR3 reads TGCGCCAGCAGCCAAGACAGTCATAACACCGGGGAGCTGTTTTTT. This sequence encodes CASSQDSHNTGELFF.

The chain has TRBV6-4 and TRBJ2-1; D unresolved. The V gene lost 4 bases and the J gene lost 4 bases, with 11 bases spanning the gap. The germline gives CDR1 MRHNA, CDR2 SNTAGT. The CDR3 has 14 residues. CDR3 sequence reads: CASSASNQYNEQFF. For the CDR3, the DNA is TGTGCCAGCAGTGCGTCCAATCAATACAATGAGCAGTTCTTC.

This CDR3 reads CASSQDRGVAGANVLTF. CDR3 in DNA: TGTGCCAGCAGCCAAGATCGCGGAGTGGCTGGGGCCAACGTCCTGACTTTC. The V gene is TRBV14, the J gene TRBJ2-6, with D unclear. Germline V gene data show CDR1 as SGHDN and CDR2 as FVKESK. The CDR3 is made up of 17 amino acids. Trimming shortened V by 0 bases and J by 2 bases, and 11 bases separated the two germline ends.

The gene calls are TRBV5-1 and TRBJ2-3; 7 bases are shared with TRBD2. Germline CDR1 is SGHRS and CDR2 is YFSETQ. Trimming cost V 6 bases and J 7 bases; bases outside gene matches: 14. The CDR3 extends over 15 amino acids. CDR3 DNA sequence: TGCGCCAGCAACCCAATAGCGGGTGAATCACATACGCAGTATTTT. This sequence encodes CASNPIAGESHTQYF.

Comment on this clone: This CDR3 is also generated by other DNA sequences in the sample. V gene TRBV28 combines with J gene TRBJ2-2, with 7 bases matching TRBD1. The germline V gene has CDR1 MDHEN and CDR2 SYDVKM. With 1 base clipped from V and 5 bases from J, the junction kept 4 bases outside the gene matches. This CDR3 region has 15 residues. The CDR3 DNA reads TGTGCCAGCAGTTTATCAGGGGGTCATACCGGGGAGCTGTTTTTT. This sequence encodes CASSLSGGHTGELFF.

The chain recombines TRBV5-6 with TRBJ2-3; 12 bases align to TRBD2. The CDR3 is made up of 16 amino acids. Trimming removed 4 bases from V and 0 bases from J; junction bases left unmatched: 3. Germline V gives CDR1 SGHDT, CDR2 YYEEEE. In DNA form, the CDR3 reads TGTGCCAGCAGCCTCGGGACTAGCGGGAGCACAGATACGCAGTATTTT. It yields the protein CASSLGTSGSTDTQYF.

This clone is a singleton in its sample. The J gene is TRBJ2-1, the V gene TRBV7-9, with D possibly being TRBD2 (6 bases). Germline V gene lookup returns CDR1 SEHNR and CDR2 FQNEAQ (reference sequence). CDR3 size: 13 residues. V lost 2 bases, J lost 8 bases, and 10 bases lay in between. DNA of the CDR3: TGTGCCAGCAGCTTAACTAGCTGGGATGAGCAGTTCTTC. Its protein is CASSLTSWDEQFF.

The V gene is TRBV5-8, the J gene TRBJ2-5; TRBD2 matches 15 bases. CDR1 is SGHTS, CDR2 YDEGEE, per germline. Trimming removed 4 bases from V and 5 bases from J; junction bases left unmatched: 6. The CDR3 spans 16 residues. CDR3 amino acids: CASSGGTSGGLETQYF. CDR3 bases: TGTGCCAGCAGCGGCGGGACTAGCGGGGGGCTGGAGACCCAGTACTTC.

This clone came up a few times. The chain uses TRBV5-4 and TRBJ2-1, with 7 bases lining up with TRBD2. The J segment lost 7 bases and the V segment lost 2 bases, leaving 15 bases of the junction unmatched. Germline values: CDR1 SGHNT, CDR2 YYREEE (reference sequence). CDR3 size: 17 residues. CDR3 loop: CASSFFAGAEVGNEQFF. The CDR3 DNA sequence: TGTGCCAGCAGCTTTTTTGCGGGAGCGGAGGTAGGGAATGAGCAGTTCTTC.

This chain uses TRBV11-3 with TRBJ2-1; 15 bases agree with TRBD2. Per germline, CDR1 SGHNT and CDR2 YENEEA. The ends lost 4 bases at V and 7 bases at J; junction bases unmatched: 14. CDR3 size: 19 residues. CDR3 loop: CASSSGRGLAGGPLNEQFF. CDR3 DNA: TGTGCCAGCAGCTCGGGCAGAGGACTAGCGGGAGGGCCATTGAATGAGCAGTTCTTC.

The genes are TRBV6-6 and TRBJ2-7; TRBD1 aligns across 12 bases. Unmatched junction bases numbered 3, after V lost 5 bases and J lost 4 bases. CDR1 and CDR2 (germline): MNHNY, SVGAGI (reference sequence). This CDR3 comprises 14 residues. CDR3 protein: CASSGTGGPYEQYF. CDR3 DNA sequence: TGTGCCAGCAGTGGGACAGGGGGCCCGTACGAGCAGTACTTC.

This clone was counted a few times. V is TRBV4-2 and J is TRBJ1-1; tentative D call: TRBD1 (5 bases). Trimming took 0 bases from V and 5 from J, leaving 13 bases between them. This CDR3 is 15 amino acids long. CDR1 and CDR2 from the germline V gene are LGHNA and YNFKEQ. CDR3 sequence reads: CASSQDGLGGTEAFF. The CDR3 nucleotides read TGTGCCAGCAGCCAAGATGGTCTGGGGGGGACTGAAGCTTTCTTT.